Below, 32 T cell receptor beta chains from the same sample are listed, as sequenced in a study of blood T cell repertoires in COVID-19. Assay used: immunoSEQ multiplex PCR; TCRdb lists only in-frame clones, some missing. The sample lists 200,000 to 250,000 clones, about nine tenths occurring once. Sequenced sample: peripheral blood. The receptors stem from a man aged 50 to 60 with COVID-19, enrolled during active disease.

This clone was recorded only once. The chain has TRBV2 and TRBJ2-1; D remains unclear. Per the germline V gene, CDR1 is SNHLY and CDR2 is FYNNEI. V dropped 7 bases and J dropped 7 bases, with 11 bases sitting between them. The CDR3 length is 12 residues. CDR3 in DNA: TGTGCCAGCATGAAAGTCGGGAATGAGCAGTTCTTC. This sequence encodes CASMKVGNEQFF.

The CDR3 here is CATSTYKRGPSTDTQYF. The CDR3 DNA is TGTGCCACCAGCACATACAAAAGGGGGCCTAGCACAGATACGCAGTATTTT. The chain is built from TRBV15 and TRBJ2-3, with TRBD1 matching over 7 bases. V trimming: 4 bases; J trimming: 0 bases; junction bases outside the gene matches: 10. The CDR3 loop spans 17 amino acids. The germline gives CDR1 LNHNV, CDR2 YYDKDF (reference sequence).

The rearrangement links TRBV6-4 to TRBJ2-2; 10 nucleotides line up with TRBD1. V lost 9 bases to trimming and J lost 3 bases; unmatched junction nucleotides: 7. The CDR3 runs to 15 residues. Germline V CDR1 and CDR2: MRHNA, SNTAGT. The CDR3 nucleotides are TGTGCCAGAGTAACCGGGACAGGGGACACCGGGGAGCTGTTTTTT. As protein: CARVTGTGDTGELFF.

A single count supports this clone. The chain combines TRBV30 with TRBJ1-5; D is unclear. V dropped 2 bases and J dropped 5 bases, with 10 bases sitting between them. The germline CDR1 and CDR2 sequences are GTSNPN and SVGIG (reference sequence). The CDR3 contains 13 residues. The chain's CDR3 is CAWSKRDDQPQHF. The CDR3, as DNA: TGTGCCTGGAGTAAGAGGGATGATCAGCCCCAGCATTTT. Complete variable domain (other parts from reference TRBV30 and TRBJ1-5): SQTIHQWPATLVQPVGSPLSLECTVEGTSNPNLYWYRQAAGRGLQLLFYSVGIGQISSEVPQNLSASRPQDRQFILSSKKLLLSDSGFYLCAWSKRDDQPQHFGDGTRLSIL.

This chain connects TRBV6-5 to TRBJ1-2, with 7 bases matching TRBD1. Looked up from germline, CDR1 is MNHEY and CDR2 is SVGAGI. V lost 7 bases and J lost 2; bases outside the gene matches: 10. This CDR3 is 15 amino acids long. This chain's CDR3 is CASKDRPAENYGYTF. The CDR3, as DNA: TGTGCCAGCAAGGACAGGCCGGCGGAAAACTATGGCTACACCTTC.

The chain carries TRBV24-1 and TRBJ2-1, with 11 bases fitting TRBD2. Trimming removed 5 bases from V and 11 bases from J; junction bases left unmatched: 13. The CDR3 extends over 16 amino acids. Germline lookup yields CDR1 KGHDR and CDR2 SFDVKD. The CDR3: CATSGDPGTSGTKQFF. The CDR3 nucleotides are TGTGCCACCAGTGGAGACCCCGGGACTAGCGGTACTAAGCAGTTCTTC.

This chain uses TRBV27 with TRBJ2-7; D perhaps matches TRBD2 (6 bases). Germline V CDR1 and CDR2: MNHEY, SMNVEV (reference sequence). Trimming took off 3 bases at V and 2 bases at J, with 14 bases between the two ends. The CDR3 is 15 residues long. CDR3 in amino acids: CASSFGGRLTYEQYF. The CDR3 DNA is TGTGCCAGCAGTTTTGGAGGGCGGTTGACCTACGAGCAGTACTTC.

The rearrangement joins TRBV27 to TRBJ2-7; D gene unclear. CDR1 and CDR2 (germline): MNHEY, SMNVEV (reference sequence). With 4 bases removed from V and 5 bases from J, the gap between germline ends came to 15 bases. The length of the CDR3 is 14 residues. The CDR3 DNA reads TGTGCCAGCAGTTCGGCAGGCCTACGTGACGAGCAGTACTTC. Translated: CASSSAGLRDEQYF.

The chain uses TRBV5-4 and TRBJ2-1; unclear D gene. Germline CDR1 is SGHNT and CDR2 is YYREEE (reference sequence). The V and J ends lost 4 bases and 8 bases respectively, with 13 bases between them. The CDR3 runs to 13 residues. CDR3 loop: CASSLDFKDEQFF. CDR3 bases: TGTGCCAGCAGCCTAGATTTTAAGGATGAGCAGTTCTTC.

V and J are TRBV6-5 and TRBJ1-1; TRBD1 aligns across 8 bases. The CDR3 is made up of 14 amino acids. V lost 6 bases, J lost 7 bases, and 10 bases stayed unmatched. Per germline, CDR1 MNHEY and CDR2 SVGAGI. CDR3 sequence: CASSGDRGRSEAFF. The CDR3 DNA reads as TGTGCCAGCAGCGGCGACAGGGGTAGGAGTGAAGCTTTCTTT.

Only one count was recorded for this clone. This chain uses TRBV2 with TRBJ2-7, with D maybe TRBD1 (7 bases). Looked up from germline, CDR1 is SNHLY and CDR2 is FYNNEI. CDR3 length: 20 residues. Trimming cost V 10 bases and J 4 bases, with 38 bases left between them. CDR3 protein: CATTGTVGKAREADNYEQYF. CDR3 sequence (DNA): TGTGCCACCACCGGGACAGTGGGTAAGGCGCGGGAAGCGGACAATTACGAGCAGTACTTC.

This clone was picked up one time. The rearrangement uses TRBV24-1 and TRBJ1-5; D is perhaps TRBD1 (6 bases). The CDR3 is made up of 12 amino acids. Germline values: CDR1 KGHDR, CDR2 SFDVKD. Deletions cut 7 bases from V and 14 bases from J, with 17 bases between. The CDR3 spells CATSGYDDRKHF. CDR3 in DNA: TGTGCCACCAGCGGCTATGATGACAGGAAGCATTTT.

Only a few counts were recorded for this clone. At the DNA level, this CDR3 is encoded by other sequences in the same sample as well. V and J are TRBV2 and TRBJ2-7; 10 nucleotides agree with TRBD1. V lost 4 bases, J lost 3 bases, and 3 bases stayed unmatched. Germline CDR1 and CDR2: SNHLY and FYNNEI. The CDR3 has 14 residues. The CDR3 DNA sequence: TGTGCCAGCAGTGTCGGGACAGGGGACTACGAGCAGTACTTC. Residues: CASSVGTGDYEQYF.

The chain carries TRBV7-3 and TRBJ1-5; D perhaps matches TRBD1 (5 bases). The CDR3 is made up of 15 amino acids. Per the germline V gene, CDR1 is SGHTA and CDR2 is FQGTGA. V lost 3 bases and J 2 bases, leaving 11 bases between the germline ends. The CDR3 coding sequence is TGTGCCAGCAGCTTTAATGGGGCAGGCAATCAGCCCCAGCATTTT. Its translation is CASSFNGAGNQPQHF.

The chain carries TRBV29-1 and TRBJ2-2, with unresolved D. This CDR3 contains 11 residues. V was clipped by 4 bases and J by 6 bases, with 6 bases between them. CDR1 and CDR2 from the germline V gene are SQVTM and ANQGSEA. CDR3 DNA sequence: TGCAGCGTTGGGAGCTCCGGGGAGCTGTTTTTT. Translated: CSVGSSGELFF.

The chain is built from TRBV6-5 and TRBJ2-7, with D perhaps matching TRBD1 (5 bases). The germline CDR1 and CDR2 sequences are MNHEY and SVGAGI. This CDR3 comprises 14 residues. With 10 bases removed from V and 4 bases from J, the gap between germline ends came to 20 bases. The CDR3: CATLNRPPTYEQYF. The CDR3 DNA sequence: TGTGCCACCCTAAACAGGCCTCCTACTTACGAGCAGTACTTC.

The table lists this clone with a few counts. The chain combines TRBV5-1 with TRBJ2-7, with a weak D call TRBD1 (6 bases). Germline V gives CDR1 SGHRS, CDR2 YFSETQ. The CDR3 is 14 residues long. The ends were cut back, 0 bases at V and 6 bases at J, with 13 bases in the middle. DNA of the CDR3: TGCGCCAGCAGCTTGGAACAGGGCATAGGCGAGCAGTACTTC. This sequence encodes CASSLEQGIGEQYF.

The chain joins TRBV9 to TRBJ2-5, with 8 bases fitting TRBD2. Losses at the gene ends were 2 bases for V and 0 bases for J; bases not matched to a gene: 9. Germline lookup yields CDR1 SGDLS and CDR2 YYNGEE. The CDR3 runs to 17 residues. The CDR3 DNA reads TGTGCCAGCAGCGTCGGCCCTAGCGGGTTCCACCAAGAGACCCAGTACTTC. Protein: CASSVGPSGFHQETQYF. The full variable domain, rest sourced from reference TRBV9 and TRBJ2-5, is DSGVTQTPKHLITATGQRVTLRCSPRSGDLSVYWYQQSLDQGLQFLIQYYNGEERAKGNILERFSAQQFPDLHSELNLSSLELGDSALYFCASSVGPSGFHQETQYFGPGTRLLVL.

CDR3 sequence (DNA): TGTGCCAGCAGCCCCCCGGTGGACACCGGGGAGCTGTTTTTT. It specifies CASSPPVDTGELFF. The chain recombines TRBV7-9 with TRBJ2-2; no reliable D call. The V gene's germline CDR1 is SEHNR and CDR2 FQNEAQ (reference sequence). Trimming pared 5 bases from V and 3 bases from J, leaving 10 bases between. This CDR3 region has 14 residues.

In this sample, this clone turned up once. The rearrangement uses TRBV4-1 and TRBJ2-7; TRBD2 aligns across 7 bases. CDR3 length equals 15 residues. The J segment lost 1 base and the V segment lost 3 bases, leaving 6 bases of the junction unmatched. Germline V gene sequence: CDR1 MGHRA, CDR2 YSYEKL. The CDR3 here is CASSQSAGKSYEQYF. CDR3 nucleotides: TGCGCCAGCAGCCAGTCAGCGGGGAAGTCCTACGAGCAGTACTTC.

This chain connects TRBV7-3 to TRBJ2-2, with TRBD1 identical over 9 bases. The CDR3 covers 16 residues. Germline V CDR1 and CDR2: SGHTA, FQGTGA. The ends lost 6 bases at V and 5 bases at J; junction bases unmatched: 10. The CDR3 sequence: CASSQPGTGRTGELFF. For the CDR3, the DNA is TGTGCCAGCAGTCAACCCGGGACAGGGAGGACCGGGGAGCTGTTTTTT.

The V call is TRBV18, the J call TRBJ2-2, with 7 nucleotides matching TRBD1. This CDR3 region has 16 residues. Per the germline V gene, CDR1 is KGHSH and CDR2 is LQKENI. V shed 3 bases and J 1 base; nucleotides not matched to a gene: 5. The CDR3 loop is CASSPNRGLNTGELFF. CDR3 nucleotides: TGTGCCAGCTCACCGAACAGGGGTCTGAACACCGGGGAGCTGTTTTTT.

The chain links TRBV29-1 to TRBJ1-2; 8 bases line up with TRBD1. J was trimmed by 7 bases and V by 4 bases; bases with no gene match: 5. From germline, CDR1 is SQVTM and CDR2 ANQGSEA. This CDR3 is 12 amino acids long. CDR3 loop: CSVVETGVGYTF. The CDR3 region has the DNA TGCAGCGTTGTGGAGACAGGGGTTGGCTACACCTTC.

V gene TRBV2 combines with J gene TRBJ2-1; D is perhaps TRBD2 (5 bases). Deletions cut 6 bases from V and 3 bases from J, with 12 bases between. This CDR3 comprises 14 residues. CDR1 and CDR2 (germline): SNHLY, FYNNEI. The CDR3 loop reads CASSPSRVYNEQFF. The CDR3 DNA follows: TGTGCCAGCAGCCCCTCGCGGGTCTACAATGAGCAGTTCTTC.

The chain is built from TRBV18 and TRBJ2-1; the D gene is possibly TRBD2 (6 bases). The CDR3 extends over 16 amino acids. The V end was cut by 0 bases, the J end by 4 bases, with 13 bases between. Germline CDR1 and CDR2: KGHSH and LQKENI. In nucleotides, the CDR3 is TGTGCCAGCTCACCACCGCGGGGTTCGTCTTACAATGAGCAGTTCTTC. The encoded protein is CASSPPRGSSYNEQFF.

V and J are TRBV5-4 and TRBJ1-3; D not certain. The CDR3 has 17 residues. V was trimmed by 4 bases and J by 0 bases, leaving 17 bases between them. Germline V gives CDR1 SGHNT, CDR2 YYREEE (reference sequence). The CDR3 DNA reads as TGTGCCAGCAGCCTTTCCGGGTCGACGATCTCTGGAAACACCATATATTTT. It encodes CASSLSGSTISGNTIYF.

The chain links TRBV15 to TRBJ1-1; D call uncertain. Looked up from germline, CDR1 is LNHNV and CDR2 is YYDKDF (reference sequence). V dropped 0 bases and J dropped 4 bases, with 6 bases sitting between them. The CDR3 runs 13 residues. CDR3 in amino acids: CATSRDFRTEAFF. The DNA for the CDR3 is TGTGCCACCAGCAGAGATTTCCGCACTGAAGCTTTCTTT. Full variable domain (remainder filled in from reference TRBV15 and TRBJ1-1): DAMVIQNPRYQVTQFGKPVTLSCSQTLNHNVMYWYQQKSSQAPKLLFHYYDKDFNNEADTPDNFQSRRPNTSFCFLDIRSPGLGDTAMYLCATSRDFRTEAFFGQGTRLTVV.

V and J are TRBV30 and TRBJ1-6; TRBD1 is a possible D gene (5 bases). Per the germline V gene, CDR1 is GTSNPN and CDR2 is SVGIG (reference sequence). CDR3 size: 17 residues. The germline V and J ends were trimmed by 3 bases and 5 bases, with 20 bases remaining between them. CDR3 region: CAWRRRGSVDDNSPLHF. The CDR3 DNA reads TGTGCCTGGAGAAGGAGGGGCTCGGTGGACGATAATTCACCCCTCCACTTT.

The chain recombines TRBV5-6 with TRBJ2-3; unclear D gene. V was cut by 2 bases and J by 3 bases, with 7 bases left in between. Germline CDR1 reads SGHDT; CDR2 reads YYEEEE. The CDR3 is 13 residues long. CDR3 sequence: CASSLSGTDTQYF. CDR3 nucleotide sequence: TGTGCCAGCAGCTTATCAGGAACAGATACGCAGTATTTT.

The chain recombines TRBV27 with TRBJ2-7, with 8 bases lining up with TRBD2. V gave up 4 bases and J gave up 7 bases; unmatched junction bases: 9. The length of the CDR3 is 14 residues. Germline-derived CDR1 and CDR2 are MNHEY and SMNVEV (reference sequence). The CDR3 DNA follows: TGTGCCAGCAGTTCGGACAACCGGGGGGGTGAGCAGTACTTC. Encoded protein: CASSSDNRGGEQYF.

The chain uses TRBV7-6 and TRBJ1-6, with a possible D match to TRBD1 (5 bases). Germline CDR1 and CDR2: SGHVS and FNYEAQ. Between the trimmed V and J ends, which lost 0 bases and 6 bases, there was a span of 9 bases. The CDR3 has 15 residues. The CDR3 protein is CASSLAGHTNSPLHF. CDR3 DNA: TGTGCCAGCAGCTTAGCAGGACACACTAATTCACCCCTCCACTTT. The whole variable domain, remainder taken from reference TRBV7-6 and TRBJ1-6, is GAGVSQSPRYKVTKRGQDVALRCDPISGHVSLYWYRQALGQGPEFLTYFNYEAQQDKSGLPNDRFSAERPEGSISTLTIQRTEQRDSAMYRCASSLAGHTNSPLHFGNGTRLTVT.

The chain carries TRBV9 and TRBJ2-5; 7 nucleotides align to TRBD1. Trimming removed 0 bases from V and 2 bases from J; junction bases left unmatched: 1. Germline assignment: CDR1 SGDLS and CDR2 YYNGEE. The CDR3 sequence is 14 residues long. CDR3 sequence (DNA): TGTGCCAGCAGCGTAGGGGACAGACAAGAGACCCAGTACTTC. Residues: CASSVGDRQETQYF.